This T cell receptor beta chain came from a study of blood T cell repertoires in COVID-19. Study context: The origin of the acute and convalescent COVID-19 samples was the United States, Italy and Spain. The analysed material was cDNA or gDNA that came from T cells, B-cell-depleted T cells, or PBMCs.

This CDR3 is built from 16 residues. Germline V gene data show CDR1 as KGHDR and CDR2 as SFDVKD. V lost 4 bases and J lost 8; bases outside the gene matches: 9. Original analysis: Scientists estimated how many nucleated cells there were by amplifying reference gene primers. Only in-frame clones appear in the TCRdb table, and some are missing; sequencing was by immunoSEQ multiplex PCR. V, J and clone size are those of that table, while D and trimming were read from the DNA. The sample carries over 85,000 clones, about 83% recorded once. This TCR came from a human donor in a cohort sampled during active COVID-19. The specimen sequenced was peripheral blood. V and J are TRBV24-1 and TRBJ1-4; TRBD1 aligns across 10 bases. CDR3 nucleotides: TGTGCCACCAGTGACTCCGGACAGGGGGGCGGCGAAAAACTGTTTTTT. As protein: CATSDSGQGGGEKLFF.